The rows below give T cell receptor beta chains drawn from one sample of a study of post-analysis software for immune sequencing data. TCRdb re-derived calls from the PCR reads in MiXCR, one entry per CDR3 protein. In the table there are around 500,000 distinct CDR3 sequences, roughly 34% of which are singletons. Material for sequencing was blood. The receptors were gathered from a girl aged 2 to 17 with multiple sclerosis. CDR3s include the opening cysteine and the closing phenylalanine or tryptophan. Each record gives: V gene, D gene, clone size, J gene, CDR3 protein, CDR3 DNA. The D gene is left open where the match is weak. Part of the rows lack a size; the others show once, few, many or a class for expanded clones.

TRBV29-1,NA,NA,TRBJ1-5,CSAVTGQSNQPQHF,TGCAGCGCGGTAACCGGACAGAGCAATCAGCCCCAGCATTTT
TRBV29-1,NA,NA,TRBJ2-1,CSVNHLRGYNEQFF,TGCAGCGTTAACCACCTTAGGGGGTACAATGAGCAGTTCTTC
TRBV2,NA,few,TRBJ2-5,CASRRLAETQYF,TGTGCCAGCAGGCGACTTGCGGAGACCCAGTACTTC
TRBV29-1,NA,few,TRBJ2-3,CSPSVGDTQYF,TGCAGCCCTTCTGTGGGGGATACGCAGTATTTT
TRBV10-3,NA,few,TRBJ2-5,CAISESAAGQETQYF,TGTGCCATCAGTGAGTCAGCGGCGGGACAAGAGACCCAGTACTTC
TRBV28,NA,few,TRBJ2-1,CASRFYNEQFF,TGTGCCAGTCGATTTTACAATGAGCAGTTCTTC
TRBV11-2,TRBD2,many,TRBJ2-3,CASRPLPGTSGANPGTDTQYF,TGTGCCAGCAGACCCTTACCCGGGACTAGCGGGGCAAATCCGGGCACAGATACGCAGTATTTT
TRBV29-1,NA,many,TRBJ2-1,CSEVQGDEQFF,TGCAGCGAGGTGCAGGGCGATGAGCAGTTCTTC
TRBV20-1,TRBD2,few,TRBJ2-1,CSARTLGAGVNEQFF,TGCAGTGCTAGAACCCTAGGGGCGGGAGTCAATGAGCAGTTCTTC
TRBV20-1,TRBD2,few,TRBJ2-1,CSALSGGFSYNEQFF,TGCAGTGCCTTAAGCGGGGGTTTCTCCTACAATGAGCAGTTCTTC
TRBV5-1,TRBD1,few,TRBJ1-2,CASSFRTGHYGYTF,TGCGCCAGCAGCTTTCGGACAGGGCACTATGGCTACACCTTC
TRBV4-1,TRBD1,NA,TRBJ1-2,CASSQLTGSGYTF,TGCGCCAGCAGCCAACTGACAGGGTCTGGCTACACCTTC
TRBV5-1,NA,few,TRBJ1-2,CASSLIWQELESYTF,TGCGCCAGCAGCTTGATATGGCAGGAATTGGAGAGCTACACCTTC
TRBV15,NA,NA,TRBJ1-1,CATSSIGDPPNTEAFF,TGTGCCACCAGCAGTATTGGGGACCCCCCGAACACTGAAGCTTTCTTT
TRBV10-3,NA,few,TRBJ2-3,CAIRKNGGTDTQYF,TGTGCCATCCGGAAGAACGGGGGCACAGATACGCAGTATTTT
TRBV5-6,NA,NA,TRBJ2-3,CASSPPGTTDTQYF,TGTGCCAGCAGCCCTCCAGGGACCACAGATACGCAGTATTTT
TRBV5-5,NA,NA,TRBJ1-6,CASSLALDRPSPLHF,TGTGCCAGCAGCTTGGCGTTGGACAGACCTTCACCCCTCCACTTT
TRBV10-3,TRBD2,few,TRBJ2-7,CAIRHSGGVYEQYF,TGTGCCATCAGACATAGCGGGGGGGTCTACGAGCAGTACTTC
TRBV20-1,NA,NA,TRBJ1-1,CSARDLAVGRDTEAFF,TGCAGTGCTAGAGACTTAGCAGTGGGAAGGGACACTGAAGCTTTCTTT
TRBV5-1,TRBD2,few,TRBJ2-1,CASSFVAGGNEQFF,TGCGCCAGCAGCTTCGTAGCGGGGGGCAATGAGCAGTTCTTC
TRBV9,NA,NA,TRBJ2-5,CASSGRVDQETQYF,TGTGCCAGCAGCGGTAGAGTCGACCAAGAGACCCAGTACTTC
TRBV12-3/TRBV12-4,TRBD1,NA,TRBJ1-2,CASSLAARGPSGYTF,TGTGCCAGCAGTTTAGCGGCCAGGGGGCCGAGTGGCTACACCTTC